This T cell receptor (beta chain) was documented in a study of glioma-infiltrating T cells after dendritic cell vaccination. Study summary: Patients had newly diagnosed or recurrent glioblastoma and received dendritic cell vaccines. Patients received three intradermal dendritic cell vaccine injections at biweekly intervals.

The junction had 6 bases not matched to a gene; V was cut back by 3 bases and J by 7 bases. There are 17 residues in the CDR3. The germline CDR1 and CDR2 sequences are SGHVS and FQNEAQ. TCRdb's copy holds only in-frame clones and misses some; the assay was immunoSEQ multiplex PCR. The table records about 95,000 clones, roughly 84% of them present only once. This clone was found once. Sequences were derived from blood, sampled before dendritic cell vaccination. This receptor was identified in a human donor with glioblastoma. The chain links TRBV7-8 to TRBJ2-2; 15 bases are shared with TRBD2. CDR3 DNA sequence: TGTGCCAGCAGCTTTGGACTAGCGGGGGGGAGCATCGGGGAGCTGTTTTTT. This codes for CASSFGLAGGSIGELFF.